This T cell receptor beta chain stems from a study of blood T cell repertoires in COVID-19. Measured with immunoSEQ multiplex PCR; TCRdb has only the in-frame clones, and not every one. The sample yields 110,000 to 150,000 clones, roughly 85% seen once. What was sequenced was peripheral blood. The sequence came from a man in his fifties or sixties with acute or convalescent COVID-19.

The CDR3 loop reads CASSPRQDTEAFF. DNA for the CDR3: TGTGCCAGCAGCCCCAGACAGGACACTGAAGCTTTCTTT. The chain joins TRBV7-8 to TRBJ1-1, with a possible D match to TRBD1 (6 bases). The CDR3 spans 13 residues. CDR1 SGHVS and CDR2 FQNEAQ come from the germline V gene. The V end lost 5 bases, the J end lost 3 bases, and 10 bases lay between the germline ends.